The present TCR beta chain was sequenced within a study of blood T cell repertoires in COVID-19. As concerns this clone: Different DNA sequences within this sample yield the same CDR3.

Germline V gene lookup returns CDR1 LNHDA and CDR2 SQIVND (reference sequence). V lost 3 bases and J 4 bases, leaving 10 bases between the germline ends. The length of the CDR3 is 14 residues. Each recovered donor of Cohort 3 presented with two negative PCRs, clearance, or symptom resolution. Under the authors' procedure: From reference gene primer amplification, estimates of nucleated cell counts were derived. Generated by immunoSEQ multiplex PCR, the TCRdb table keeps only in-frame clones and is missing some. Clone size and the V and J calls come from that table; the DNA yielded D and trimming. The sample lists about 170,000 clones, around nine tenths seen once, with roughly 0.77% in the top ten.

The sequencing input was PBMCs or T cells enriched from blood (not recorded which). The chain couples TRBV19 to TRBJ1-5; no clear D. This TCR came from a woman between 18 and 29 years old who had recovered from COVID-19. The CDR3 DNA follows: TGTGCCAGTAGTATCCGCGGAGATAATCAGCCCCAGCATTTT. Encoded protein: CASSIRGDNQPQHF.